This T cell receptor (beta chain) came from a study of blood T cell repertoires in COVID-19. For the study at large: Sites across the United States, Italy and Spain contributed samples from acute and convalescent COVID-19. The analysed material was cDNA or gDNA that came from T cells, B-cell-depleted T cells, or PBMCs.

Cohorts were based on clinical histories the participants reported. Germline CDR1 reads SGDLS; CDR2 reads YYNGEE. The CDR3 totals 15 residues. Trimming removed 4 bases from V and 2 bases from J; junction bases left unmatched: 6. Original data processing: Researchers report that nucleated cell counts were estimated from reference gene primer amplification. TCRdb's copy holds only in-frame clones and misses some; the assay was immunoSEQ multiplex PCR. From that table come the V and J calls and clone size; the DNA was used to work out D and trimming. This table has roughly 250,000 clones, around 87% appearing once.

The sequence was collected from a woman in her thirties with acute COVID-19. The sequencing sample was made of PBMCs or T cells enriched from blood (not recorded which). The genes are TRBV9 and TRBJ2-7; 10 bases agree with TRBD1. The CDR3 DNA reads TGTGCCAGCAGCTCCCCCGGGACAGGGGCCTACGAGCAGTACTTC. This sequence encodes CASSSPGTGAYEQYF.